These T cell receptor beta chains were read from a single sample in a study of human T cells and chemical hapten exposure. TCRdb re-called the RACE reads through MiXCR, storing one row per CDR3 protein. The table lists tens of thousands of distinct CDR3 sequences, 9.3% of them singletons, with roughly 14% in the top ten. Sequenced material: whole blood, taken in connection with sensitization to the hapten diphenylcyclopropenone (DPC). The source of these receptors is a woman between 40 and 55 years old with alopecia areata. Some clones in this sample may be carry-over from other donors' samples. The CDR3 runs from the conserved cysteine through the conserved F or W. D genes are given only for firm matches. Clone size is given for some rows only: seen once, a few or many times, or a class if the clone is expanded.

v_call: TRBV11-2
clone_size: many
j_call: TRBJ2-3
d_call: NA
cdr3_aa: CASSLYLTADDTQYF
cdr3_nt: TGTGCCAGCAGCTTATATCTTACTGCAGACGATACGCAGTATTTT

v_call: TRBV11-2
clone_size: NA
j_call: TRBJ2-7
d_call: TRBD2
cdr3_aa: CASSPWTSEKTYEQYF
cdr3_nt: TGTGCCAGCAGCCCCTGGACTAGCGAAAAAACCTACGAGCAGTACTTC

v_call: TRBV6-5
clone_size: many
j_call: TRBJ2-4
d_call: NA
cdr3_aa: CASSSPGAGHRNIQYF
cdr3_nt: TGTGCCAGCAGTTCCCCGGGTGCGGGACACAGGAACATTCAGTACTTC

v_call: TRBV20-1
clone_size: many
j_call: TRBJ2-3
d_call: TRBD2
cdr3_aa: CSAPLAGGKDTQYF
cdr3_nt: TGCAGTGCGCCGCTAGCGGGGGGTAAAGATACGCAGTATTTT

v_call: TRBV6-2/TRBV6-3
clone_size: many
j_call: TRBJ2-1
d_call: NA
cdr3_aa: CASSGGGDYNEQFF
cdr3_nt: TGTGCCAGCAGTGGGGGGGGCGACTACAATGAGCAGTTCTTC

v_call: TRBV24-1
clone_size: few
j_call: TRBJ1-1
d_call: TRBD1
cdr3_aa: CATSPDRDKPLGVDTEAFF
cdr3_nt: TGTGCCACCAGTCCGGACAGGGATAAACCCCTAGGGGTGGACACTGAAGCTTTCTTT

v_call: TRBV7-2
clone_size: few
j_call: TRBJ1-2
d_call: TRBD1
cdr3_aa: CASSLGTGNPYGYTF
cdr3_nt: TGTGCCAGCAGCCTAGGGACAGGGAATCCCTATGGCTACACCTTC

v_call: TRBV4-1
clone_size: NA
j_call: TRBJ2-1
d_call: NA
cdr3_aa: CASSPGQGGEQFF
cdr3_nt: TGCGCCAGCAGCCCAGGCCAGGGAGGTGAGCAGTTCTTC

v_call: TRBV30
clone_size: NA
j_call: TRBJ1-1
d_call: NA
cdr3_aa: CAWTWGTEAFF
cdr3_nt: TGTGCCTGGACTTGGGGGACTGAAGCTTTCTTT

v_call: TRBV7-2
clone_size: many
j_call: TRBJ2-7
d_call: TRBD2
cdr3_aa: CASSLVAGRGGSSYEQYF
cdr3_nt: TGTGCCAGCAGCTTAGTAGCCGGACGGGGGGGTAGCTCCTACGAGCAGTACTTC

v_call: TRBV7-6
clone_size: NA
j_call: TRBJ2-5
d_call: TRBD2
cdr3_aa: CASSKGLASQETQYF
cdr3_nt: TGTGCCAGCAGCAAGGGACTAGCGTCACAAGAGACCCAGTACTTC

v_call: TRBV6-4
clone_size: medium-sized
j_call: TRBJ2-3
d_call: TRBD2
cdr3_aa: CASSDSSGGATDTQYF
cdr3_nt: TGTGCCAGCAGTGACTCTAGCGGGGGGGCCACAGATACGCAGTATTTT

v_call: TRBV5-1
clone_size: many
j_call: TRBJ2-1
d_call: NA
cdr3_aa: CASSLGGFIVNNEQFF
cdr3_nt: TGCGCCAGCAGCTTGGGGGGGTTTATAGTAAACAATGAGCAGTTCTTC

v_call: TRBV12-3/TRBV12-4
clone_size: many
j_call: TRBJ2-2
d_call: NA
cdr3_aa: CASSSNSGNGELFF
cdr3_nt: TGTGCCAGCAGTTCCAATTCAGGGAACGGGGAGCTGTTTTTT

v_call: TRBV7-9
clone_size: few
j_call: TRBJ1-1
d_call: TRBD1
cdr3_aa: CASSSRQGENTEAFF
cdr3_nt: TGTGCCAGCAGCTCGCGACAGGGAGAGAACACTGAAGCTTTCTTT

v_call: TRBV5-1
clone_size: many
j_call: TRBJ2-5
d_call: NA
cdr3_aa: CASSLVGPQETQYF
cdr3_nt: TGCGCCAGCAGCTTGGTAGGACCCCAAGAGACCCAGTACTTC

v_call: TRBV6-9
clone_size: once
j_call: TRBJ2-1
d_call: NA
cdr3_aa: CASSYAIPEQFF
cdr3_nt: TGTGCCAGCAGTTATGCGATTCCTGAGCAGTTCTTC

v_call: TRBV14
clone_size: many
j_call: TRBJ2-3
d_call: TRBD2
cdr3_aa: CASSQGLAVWDTQYF
cdr3_nt: TGTGCCAGCAGCCAGGGACTAGCGGTATGGGATACGCAGTATTTT

v_call: TRBV11-1
clone_size: large
j_call: TRBJ2-6
d_call: NA
cdr3_aa: CASSPAPGHFPGGANVLTF
cdr3_nt: TGTGCCAGCAGCCCCGCCCCGGGACACTTCCCTGGAGGGGCCAACGTCCTGACTTTC

v_call: TRBV18
clone_size: many
j_call: TRBJ2-6
d_call: NA
cdr3_aa: CASSNTGWANVLTF
cdr3_nt: TGTGCCAGCTCAAACACCGGCTGGGCCAACGTCCTGACTTTC

v_call: TRBV25-1
clone_size: NA
j_call: TRBJ1-5
d_call: TRBD1
cdr3_aa: CASSETGVNNQPQHF
cdr3_nt: TGTGCCAGCAGTGAGACAGGGGTGAACAATCAGCCCCAGCATTTT

v_call: TRBV12-3/TRBV12-4
clone_size: many
j_call: TRBJ2-3
d_call: NA
cdr3_aa: CASNLSPETDTQYF
cdr3_nt: TGTGCCAGCAACCTTTCACCGGAGACAGATACGCAGTATTTT

v_call: TRBV29-1
clone_size: NA
j_call: TRBJ1-2
d_call: NA
cdr3_aa: CSVEAGSYTF
cdr3_nt: TGCAGCGTTGAGGCTGGAAGCTACACCTTC

v_call: TRBV5-1
clone_size: NA
j_call: TRBJ1-1
d_call: TRBD1
cdr3_aa: CASSPAATGIEAFF
cdr3_nt: TGCGCCAGCAGCCCCGCAGCGACAGGGATTGAAGCTTTCTTT

v_call: TRBV28
clone_size: few
j_call: TRBJ2-7
d_call: NA
cdr3_aa: CASSFGDEQYF
cdr3_nt: TGTGCCAGCAGTTTCGGGGACGAGCAGTACTTC

v_call: TRBV12-3/TRBV12-4
clone_size: many
j_call: TRBJ2-2
d_call: TRBD2
cdr3_aa: CASSLRLAGVTNTGELFF
cdr3_nt: TGTGCCAGCAGTTTGAGACTAGCGGGGGTTACGAACACCGGGGAGCTGTTTTTT

v_call: TRBV7-9
clone_size: many
j_call: TRBJ1-3
d_call: NA
cdr3_aa: CASRLQRGNYGSGNTIYF
cdr3_nt: TGTGCCAGCAGACTACAGAGGGGGAACTACGGCTCTGGAAACACCATATATTTT

v_call: TRBV29-1
clone_size: NA
j_call: TRBJ1-3
d_call: NA
cdr3_aa: CSVEDPGAGWSGNTIYF
cdr3_nt: TGCAGCGTTGAAGATCCGGGGGCAGGATGGTCTGGAAACACCATATATTTT